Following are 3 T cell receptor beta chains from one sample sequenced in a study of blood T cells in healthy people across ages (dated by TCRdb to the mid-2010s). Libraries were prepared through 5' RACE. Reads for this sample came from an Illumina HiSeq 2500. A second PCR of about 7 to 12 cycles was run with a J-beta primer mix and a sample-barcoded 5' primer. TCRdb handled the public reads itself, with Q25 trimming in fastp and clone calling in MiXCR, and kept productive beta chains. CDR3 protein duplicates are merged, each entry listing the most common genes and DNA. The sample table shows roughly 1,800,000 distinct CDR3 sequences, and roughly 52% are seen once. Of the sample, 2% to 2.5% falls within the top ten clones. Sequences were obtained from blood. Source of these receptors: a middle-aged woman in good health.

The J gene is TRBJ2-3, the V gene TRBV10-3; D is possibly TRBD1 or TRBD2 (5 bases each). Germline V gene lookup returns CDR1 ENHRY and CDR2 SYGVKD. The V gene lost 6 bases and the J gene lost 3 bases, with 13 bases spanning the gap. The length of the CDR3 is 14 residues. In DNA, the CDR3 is TGTGCCATCAGCGATGGGACGGGGACAGATACGCAGTATTTT. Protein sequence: CAISDGTGTDTQYF.

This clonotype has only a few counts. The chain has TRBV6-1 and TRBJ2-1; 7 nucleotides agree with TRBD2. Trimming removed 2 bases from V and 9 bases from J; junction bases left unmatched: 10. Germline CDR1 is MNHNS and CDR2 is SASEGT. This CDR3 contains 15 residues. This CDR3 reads CASSESRTAGTEQFF. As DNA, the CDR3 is TGTGCCAGCAGTGAAAGCCGTACAGCGGGGACTGAGCAGTTCTTC.

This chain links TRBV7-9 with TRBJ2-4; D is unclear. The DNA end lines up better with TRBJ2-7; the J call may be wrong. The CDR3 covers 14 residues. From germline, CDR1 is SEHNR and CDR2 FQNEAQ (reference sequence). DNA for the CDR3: TGTGCCAGCAGCTTGATAGGGCGCGCCTACGAGCAGTACTTC. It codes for CASSLIGRAYEQYF.